The sequence of this TCR beta chain was determined in a study of CD8 T cells in Susac syndrome. Germline V gives CDR1 LGHDT, CDR2 YNNKEL (reference sequence). The V gene lost 0 bases and the J gene lost 5 bases, with 10 bases spanning the gap. The CDR3 extends over 14 amino acids. Random hexamers were used to reverse transcribe an amount of roughly 0.45 to 1 ug RNA. TCRdb used MiXCR to reprocess the immunoSEQ multiplex PCR reads, holding one entry per CDR3 protein. The repertoire holds 150,000 to 200,000 distinct CDR3 sequences, about 95% seen once, with about 0.13% in the top ten. The receptor was derived from a human donor in good health. The sample consisted of CD4+ T cells from PBMCs. The chain is built from TRBV3-1 and TRBJ2-5; tentative D call: TRBD2 (6 bases). The CDR3 nucleotides are TGTGCCAGCAGCCAAGAGCCGGGGGTGGAGACCCAGTACTTC. Its protein product is CASSQEPGVETQYF.